These T cell receptor beta chains were read from a single sample in a study of regulatory T cells in long-lasting Graves disease. TCRdb independently ran MiXCR on the multiplex PCR reads; one entry per CDR3 protein. This sample has about 660,000 distinct CDR3 sequences, with 25% to 35% found just once. Specimen: peripheral blood mononuclear cells (PBMCs), collected when the disease was refractory, from a patient treated with antithyroid drugs. These receptors all stem from a female donor with Graves disease. Each CDR3 is given with its conserved first and last residue. A D gene is named only where the DNA matches it firmly. The size field is filled for only some rows; it gives once, few, many or a size class.

>TRBJ2-2|-|TRBV7-3|16|-
TGTGCCAGCAGCTTAGGGGAGAGCGCGAACACCGGGGAGCTGTTTTTT
CASSLGESANTGELFF
>TRBJ2-7|-|TRBV11-2|15|-
TGTGCCAGCAGCTTAGACCGGCTGGGGGCTAACGAGCAGTACTTC
CASSLDRLGANEQYF
>TRBJ2-5|-|TRBV2|16|many
TGTGCCAGCAGTGCGGGGCAGGGCTCGAGTCAAGAGACCCAGTACTTC
CASSAGQGSSQETQYF
>TRBJ1-2|TRBD1|TRBV7-8|16|-
TGTGCCAGCAGCTTAGCGAGACAGGGGGCAGACTATGGCTACACCTTC
CASSLARQGADYGYTF
>TRBJ2-7|TRBD2|TRBV28|14|-
TGTGCCAGCAGCCCCCGCGGGGGGTTTTACGAGCAGTACTTC
CASSPRGGFYEQYF
>TRBJ2-2|-|TRBV20-1|13|-
TGCAGTGCTACCGTCGACGCGGTCGGGGAGCTGTTTTTT
CSATVDAVGELFF
>TRBJ2-2|-|TRBV5-5|13|few
TGTGCCAGCAGCTCTGGAGTGGTCGGGGAGCTGTTTTTT
CASSSGVVGELFF
>TRBJ1-1|-|TRBV24-1|15|-
TGTGCCACCAGTGATGGCCTCGGGGAGAACACTGAAGCTTTCTTT
CATSDGLGENTEAFF
>TRBJ1-2|TRBD1|TRBV30|13|-
TGTGCCTGGCTTAAGGACAGGGGGAATGGCTACACCTTC
CAWLKDRGNGYTF
>TRBJ1-1|-|TRBV20-1|13|once
TGCAGTGCTAGAGAGGGCACAAACACTGAAGCTTTCTTT
CSAREGTNTEAFF
>TRBJ1-5|-|TRBV2|15|-
TGTGCCAGCAGTCGCGGACTAGATTTGAATCAGCCCCAGCATTTT
CASSRGLDLNQPQHF
>TRBJ1-6|-|TRBV18|12|many
TGTGCCAGCTCACCACCGAATTCACCCCTCCACTTT
CASSPPNSPLHF
>TRBJ2-7|TRBD1|TRBV20-1|14|-
TGCAGTGCTAGAGATGACAGGGAAACCTACGAGCAGTACTTC
CSARDDRETYEQYF
>TRBJ1-1|-|TRBV12-3/TRBV12-4|13|-
TGTGCCAGCAGTTCCGCAACGAACACTGAAGCTTTCTTT
CASSSATNTEAFF
>TRBJ1-1|-|TRBV7-9|11|-
TGTGCCAGCAGCCCAGGGGCGAGGGCTTTCTTT
CASSPGARAFF
>TRBJ2-7|-|TRBV4-1|13|-
TGCGCCAGCAGCCAAGGGCTAGCCTCCGAGCAGTACTTC
CASSQGLASEQYF
>TRBJ1-3|-|TRBV6-1|13|-
TGTGCCAGCAAGTCCCCGCAGTTGGACACCATATATTTT
CASKSPQLDTIYF
>TRBJ1-1|-|TRBV9|13|-
TGTGCCAGCAGCGTTCCCGGAGAGGCTGAAGCTTTCTTT
CASSVPGEAEAFF
>TRBJ1-5|-|TRBV7-6|18|few
TGTGCCAGCAGCTTAGCCCGGGGGGGGCGCGATAGCAATCAGCCCCAGCATTTT
CASSLARGGRDSNQPQHF
>TRBJ2-7|-|TRBV11-2|15|-
TGTGCCAGCAGCTTAGAACCGGGGCCTACCTACGAGCAGTACTTC
CASSLEPGPTYEQYF
>TRBJ1-2|-|TRBV20-1|12|-
TGCAGTGCTAGAGATTGGGCCTATGGCTACACCTTC
CSARDWAYGYTF
>TRBJ2-5|TRBD2|TRBV3-1|13|-
TGTGCCAGCAGCCACGCGGGAGGGGGGGCCCAGTACTTC
CASSHAGGGAQYF
>TRBJ1-1|-|TRBV29-1|13|-
TGCAGCGTTGAAGTTGGGTGGAACACTGAAGCTTTCTTT
CSVEVGWNTEAFF
>TRBJ1-5|-|TRBV7-2|13|few
TGTGCCAGCAGCTTTAGGATTTGGCAGCCCCAGCATTTT
CASSFRIWQPQHF
>TRBJ2-5|TRBD2|TRBV12-3/TRBV12-4|16|-
TGTGCCAGCAGATCAATACTAGCGGGAGAATCAGAGACCCAGTACTTC
CASRSILAGESETQYF
>TRBJ1-1|TRBD1|TRBV7-9|15|few
TGTGCCAGCAGCCTAAAACCCGGGACAGACACTGAAGCTTTCTTT
CASSLKPGTDTEAFF
>TRBJ1-4|-|TRBV28|16|many
TGTGCCACCCCGAAGCAATGCGATTCAACTAATGAAAAACTGTTTTTT
CATPKQCDSTNEKLFF
>TRBJ1-1|-|TRBV30|12|few
TGTGCCTGGAGTGAGCTGGGCACGGAAGCTTTCTTT
CAWSELGTEAFF
>TRBJ1-5|-|TRBV6-1|13|once
TGTGCCAGCGGGGAAGGGGCCAATCAGCCCCAGCATTTT
CASGEGANQPQHF
>TRBJ1-5|-|TRBV12-3/TRBV12-4|15|few
TGTGCCAGCAGTTTCGGCGGGTTAACCAATCAGCCCCAGCATTTT
CASSFGGLTNQPQHF
>TRBJ2-5|-|TRBV9|17|few
TGTGCCAGCAGCGGTATCCGTGATTTGAGGAACCAAGAGACCCAGTACTTC
CASSGIRDLRNQETQYF
>TRBJ1-2|TRBD1|TRBV7-2|13|-
TGTGCCAGCAGCTTTGGGGACAGAGCTCTTTACACCTTC
CASSFGDRALYTF
>TRBJ1-2|-|TRBV27|13|many
TGTGCCAGCAGTTTAACAGGGCGGCTTGGCTACACCTTC
CASSLTGRLGYTF
>TRBJ1-2|-|TRBV6-1|12|few
TGTGCCAGCACCGACCGGAACTATGGCTACACCTTC
CASTDRNYGYTF
>TRBJ2-7|-|TRBV7-2|13|many
TGTGCCAGCAGCTTAGCAGGACCCTACGAGCAGTACTTC
CASSLAGPYEQYF
>TRBJ2-5|TRBD2|TRBV9|15|few
TGTGCCAGCAGCCCGAGCGGGATTCCCCAAGAGACCCAGTACTTC
CASSPSGIPQETQYF
>TRBJ1-1|-|TRBV15|15|-
TGTGCCACCAGCCCCCGGGGGCTTATGAACACTGAAGCTTTCTTT
CATSPRGLMNTEAFF
>TRBJ2-7|TRBD1|TRBV7-9|15|-
TGTGCCAGCAGCGCTCCCGGACAGGGCCGCTACGAGCAGTACTTC
CASSAPGQGRYEQYF
>TRBJ1-3|-|TRBV28|14|many
TGTGCCAGCAGTTTATCACAGGTTAGGGACACCATATATTTT
CASSLSQVRDTIYF